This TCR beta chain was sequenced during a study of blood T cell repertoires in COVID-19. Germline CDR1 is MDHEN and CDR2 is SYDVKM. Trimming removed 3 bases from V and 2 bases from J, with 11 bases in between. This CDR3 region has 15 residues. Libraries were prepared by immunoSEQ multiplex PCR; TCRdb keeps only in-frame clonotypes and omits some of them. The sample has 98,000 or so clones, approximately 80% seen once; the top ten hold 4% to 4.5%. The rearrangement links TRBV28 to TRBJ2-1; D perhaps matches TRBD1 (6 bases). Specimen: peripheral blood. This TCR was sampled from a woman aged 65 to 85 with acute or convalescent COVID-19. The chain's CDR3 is CASSFSGVAYNEQFF. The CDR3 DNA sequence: TGTGCCAGCAGTTTTTCAGGGGTAGCCTACAATGAGCAGTTCTTC.